The source of this T cell receptor (beta chain) is a study of identical twins (TCRdb year 2016). Some background on the complete study: To test whether fetal clonotypes persist, the study used deep sequencing on TCR alpha and beta repertoires from monozygotic twins, unrelated adults of various ages, and cord blood. Replicate twin experiments were performed at different times using different library preparation protocols to rule out contamination. General findings and caveats noted by the study authors: Out-of-frame TCR alpha sequences shared between twins showed an excess of low generation-probability sequences compared with coincidental sharing between unrelated individuals. Zero-insertion analyses could be partly confounded by invariant T cells such as MAIT and iNKT, although diverse VJ usage argued against such confounding for most clonotypes. Excess twin sharing in beta out-of-frame sequences was weaker because fewer shared sequences lowered the signal-to-noise ratio. In monozygotic twins, out-of-frame TCR alpha sharing was systematically underestimated by recombination models, although the models agreed with sharing between unrelated individuals. Conclusions relied on cross-sectional statistical analysis, since the same donors could not be followed over many years. Abundant cord blood beta clonotypes had fewer insertions, young adult naive repertoires showed a similar but weaker trend, and memory repertoires showed no such trend.

For this clonotype: Its antigen target is currently unknown. Within one base of it there is no much larger clone, and no base qualities were kept.

V lost 6 bases and J lost 2 bases; the stretch between them is 11 bases long. Based on the germline V gene, the CDR1 and CDR2 sequences are MNHNS and SASEGT. Including the terminal cysteine and phenylalanine, the CDR3 comprises 13 residues. The entry retains the CDR3 DNA only, 39 bases that are in frame from base 1. Libraries were constructed by 5' RACE. TCRdb lists the instrument as Illumina HiSeq 2000. Template switching introduced a universal primer binding site; the final cDNA contained a unique molecular identifier, enabling accurate counting of TCR cDNA molecules. First-strand cDNA for TCR alpha and beta chains was synthesized from specific primers in the conserved constant-segment region. Each cDNA library was double barcoded, with a SMART-Mk sample barcode plus Illumina barcodes, to control for contamination. TruSeq adapter sequences along with Illumina sample barcodes were introduced in two successive PCR steps. The Illumina HiSeq platform was used with custom primers to sequence TCR alpha and beta cDNA libraries. The authors' pipeline ran thus. MiGEC processed the raw reads to extract unique molecular identifiers, while MiXCR was used to determine the CDR3 positions. Recombination models were inferred per individual with the repgenHMM and IGoR tools using an EM algorithm. The tcR package in R was used for shared clonotype analysis, with sharing normalized by the product of cloneset sizes. To study raw recombination without the effects of thymic and clonal selection, out-of-frame nonproductive sequences were analyzed. TCRdb redid the processing of the public reads, applying fastp at Q25 and MiXCR, and retained in-frame beta chains. A single entry per CDR3 protein holds the most common genes and DNA from its merged rows. In this record, the V and J calls reflect TCRdb's handling and not the investigators' own analysis. This sample is represented by approximately 230,000 distinct CDR3 sequences; about 14% of them were singletons. The ten largest make up around 8.9% of the sample.

Every donor was a healthy Caucasian. Miltenyi CD45RO+ enrichment and human naive T-cell isolation kits were used to isolate memory (CD45RO+) and naive T cells from PBMC. Input material: memory (CD45RO+) T cells sorted from blood. The cell subset or site label on this specimen signifies: CD45RO+ enriched T cells. The receptor was derived from a woman aged 18-29 years in good health. The rearranged chain carries TRBV6-1 and TRBJ2-7, with the identity of the D gene unclear. The CDR3 region reads CASSPARAYEQYF. The nucleotide sequence is given as TGTGCCAGCAGCCCCGCCCGGGCCTACGAGCAGTACTTC.